This TCR beta chain is from a study of blood T cell repertoires in COVID-19. The CDR3 is made up of 13 amino acids. Germline loops: CDR1 LGHNA, CDR2 YNFKEQ. Deletions cut 0 bases from V and 15 bases from J, with 15 bases between. Assay: immunoSEQ multiplex PCR; the TCRdb copy retains only in-frame clones and omits some. The sample has tens of thousands of clones, about 80% seen once; the top ten hold about 14%. This TCR was recovered from a man aged 45-65 years with active or convalescent COVID-19. This chain joins TRBV4-2 and TRBJ2-1, with D possibly matching TRBD1 (5 bases). The sample consisted of peripheral blood. The CDR3 coding sequence is TGTGCCAGCAGCCAAGACGTTCCATCAGGGCGGTTCTTC. Its protein is CASSQDVPSGRFF.